Each of the 22 T cell receptor beta chains below was sequenced from the same sample in a study of blood T cells in healthy people across ages. Sample-barcoded 5' priming and a J-beta primer mix drove a second PCR of roughly 7 to 11 cycles. TCRdb reprocessed the 5' RACE reads with MiXCR, giving one entry per CDR3 protein. The table has 1.5 million or so distinct CDR3 sequences, approximately 42% seen once. The sequenced material came from blood. The receptors here all came from a woman between 18 and 30 years old in good health.

The rearrangement uses TRBV18 and TRBJ1-2, with D possibly matching TRBD1 (5 bases). The length of the CDR3 is 11 residues. CDR1 and CDR2 (germline): KGHSH, LQKENI. V lost 6 bases and J lost 7, with 9 bases in between. The CDR3 loop reads CASSDGGGYTF. CDR3 DNA: TGTGCCAGCTCGGACGGGGGTGGCTACACCTTC.

This clonotype appeared a few times. The J gene is TRBJ1-5, the V gene TRBV10-2; 10 nucleotides line up with TRBD1. Per germline, CDR1 WSHSY and CDR2 SAAADI. Trimming at V came to 0 bases and at J to 5 bases, leaving 1 base not matched to a gene. CDR3 length equals 15 residues. The CDR3 loop is CASSESGTGDQPQHF. The CDR3, as DNA: TGCGCCAGCAGTGAGTCTGGGACAGGGGATCAGCCCCAGCATTTT.

The CDR3, as DNA: TGCAGTGCCCCCCCAATCGTAGCGGGGGGAGGTGAGCAGTTCTTC. Translating gives CSAPPIVAGGGEQFF. The J gene is TRBJ2-1, the V gene TRBV20-1; TRBD2 matches 10 bases. The V segment lost 6 bases and the J segment 9 bases; nucleotides outside the gene matches: 14. This CDR3 contains 15 residues. Looked up from germline, CDR1 is DFQATT and CDR2 is SNEGSKA (reference sequence).

This clonotype has a count of ten or more. The chain combines TRBV7-2 with TRBJ2-3, with 7 bases fitting TRBD1. Germline V gives CDR1 SGHTA, CDR2 FQGNSA. CDR3 length equals 15 residues. J lost 0 bases, V lost 3 bases, and 3 bases had no gene match. The CDR3 DNA follows: TGTGCCAGCAGCTTCAGGGGGTTCAGCACAGATACGCAGTATTTT. This codes for CASSFRGFSTDTQYF.

This clonotype has only a few counts. J is TRBJ2-1 and V is TRBV29-1, with TRBD2 identical over 8 bases. Germline V gives CDR1 SQVTM, CDR2 ANQGSEA. The CDR3 runs to 16 residues. V shed 1 base, J shed 1 base, and the junction held 6 bases outside the gene matches. CDR3 in amino acids: CSVEAGGGLSYNEQFF. DNA for the CDR3: TGCAGCGTTGAAGCCGGCGGGGGGCTTTCCTACAATGAGCAGTTCTTC.

This clonotype was detected many times. The rearrangement joins TRBV29-1 to TRBJ1-2; D is ambiguous. The V gene's germline CDR1 is SQVTM and CDR2 ANQGSEA. V gave up 5 bases and J gave up 7 bases, with 11 bases separating them. This CDR3 has 11 residues. The CDR3 nucleotides read TGCAGCGTTTTGGAACTCGGTGGCTACACCTTC. It encodes CSVLELGGYTF. Variable domain in full (rest from reference TRBV29-1 and TRBJ1-2): SAVISQKPSRDICQRGTSLTIQCQVDSQVTMMFWYRQQPGQSLTLIATANQGSEATYESGFVIDKFPISRPNLTFSTLTVSNMSPEDSSIYLCSVLELGGYTFGSGTRLTVV.

This clonotype was picked up many times. The chain combines TRBV4-2 with TRBJ2-7; possibly TRBD1 or TRBD2 for D (5 bases each). The CDR3 consists of 14 residues. V was cut by 0 bases and J by 0 bases, with 6 bases left in between. Germline assignment: CDR1 LGHNA and CDR2 YNFKEQ. The CDR3 DNA follows: TGTGCCAGCAGCCAAGAGGGACCCTCCTACGAGCAGTACTTC. Translating it yields CASSQEGPSYEQYF.

The V call is TRBV7-6, the J call TRBJ1-1; D is uncertain. The CDR3 totals 13 residues. Trimming left V 1 base short and J 11 bases short, with 14 bases between. From germline, CDR1 is SGHVS and CDR2 FNYEAQ. The CDR3 here is CASSLEDRRQAFF. In DNA form, the CDR3 reads TGTGCCAGCAGCTTAGAAGATAGGAGGCAGGCTTTCTTT.

V is TRBV7-2 and J is TRBJ2-7; tentative D call: TRBD2 (6 bases). The CDR3 has 16 residues. CDR1 SGHTA and CDR2 FQGNSA come from the germline V gene. V was pared by 3 bases and J by 0 bases, with 15 bases between. The CDR3 sequence: CASSLGSGLTSYEQYF. CDR3 coding DNA: TGTGCCAGCAGCTTGGGTAGCGGCCTTACCTCCTACGAGCAGTACTTC.

For the CDR3, the DNA is TGCAGTGCTAGAGATCGGGGAGGGAGGGGCATCTACAATGAGCAGTTCTTC. Residues: CSARDRGGRGIYNEQFF. The chain carries TRBV20-1 and TRBJ2-1; 7 nucleotides line up with TRBD2. The CDR3 totals 17 residues. Germline values: CDR1 DFQATT, CDR2 SNEGSKA (reference sequence). J was trimmed by 3 bases and V by 0 bases; bases with no gene match: 11.

The rearrangement joins TRBV27 to TRBJ2-1, with 14 bases that match TRBD2. This CDR3 has 19 amino acids. The junction had 13 bases not matched to a gene; V was cut back by 5 bases and J by 4 bases. Germline V lookup: CDR1 MNHEY, CDR2 SMNVEV (reference sequence). The CDR3, as DNA: TGTGCCAGCAGTACACAAGGACTAGCGGGAGGCCCTTTTTACAATGAGCAGTTCTTC. Its protein is CASSTQGLAGGPFYNEQFF.

The chain has TRBV27 and TRBJ2-7, with D perhaps matching TRBD1 or TRBD2 (5 bases each). V gave up 4 bases and J gave up 11 bases, with 12 bases separating them. Germline loops: CDR1 MNHEY, CDR2 SMNVEV (reference sequence). The CDR3 length is 11 residues. The CDR3 DNA reads TGTGCCAGCAGTTCCGAGGGACCGGAGTACTTC. Its translation: CASSSEGPEYF.

This sequence joins TRBV4-2 and TRBJ2-7; 7 bases line up with TRBD2. Germline CDR1 and CDR2: LGHNA and YNFKEQ. V shed 3 bases and J 4 bases; nucleotides not matched to a gene: 9. The CDR3 sequence is 15 residues long. CDR3 DNA sequence: TGTGCCAGCAGCCATACTAGCGTTCCAACTTACGAGCAGTACTTC. Its translation: CASSHTSVPTYEQYF.

In this sample, this clonotype turned up a few times. The CDR3 DNA reads as TGTGCCAGCAGTTTAGCCGGGACTAGCGGGAGTTATCCGCAGTATTTT. This codes for CASSLAGTSGSYPQYF. V and J are TRBV28 and TRBJ2-3; TRBD2 matches 14 bases. V was pared by 2 bases and J by 10 bases, with 8 bases of the junction left unmatched. CDR1 is MDHEN and CDR2 is SYDVKM in the germline V gene. The CDR3 is 16 amino acids.

The CDR3 nucleotides are TGTGCCAGCAGCTTACCCACTACCAGGGGCGATGAGCAGTTCTTC. Protein product: CASSLPTTRGDEQFF. The chain is built from TRBV7-9 and TRBJ2-1, with D maybe TRBD1 (6 bases). CDR1 is SEHNR, CDR2 FQNEAQ, per germline (reference sequence). Trimming pared 2 bases from V and 8 bases from J, leaving 16 bases between. CDR3 length: 15 residues.

This sequence joins TRBV6-2 or TRBV6-3 and TRBJ2-3, with a weak D call TRBD2 (6 bases). This CDR3 spans 12 amino acids. Trimming cost V 5 bases and J 10 bases, with 13 bases left between them. Germline assignment: CDR1 MNHEY and CDR2 SVGEGT. CDR3 loop: CASSPRLGPQYF. CDR3 bases: TGTGCCAGCAGTCCTCGACTAGGACCGCAGTATTTT.

The genes are TRBV11-2 and TRBJ2-2, with 7 positions matching TRBD1. The V gene end was trimmed by 5 bases and the J gene end by 7 bases; junction bases not matched to a gene: 4. Germline lookup yields CDR1 SGHAT and CDR2 FQNNGV. The CDR3 spans 13 residues. In nucleotides, the CDR3 is TGTGCCAGCAGCCTACAGGGGTACGGGGAGCTGTTTTTT. This encodes CASSLQGYGELFF.

The chain links TRBV2 to TRBJ1-3, with no clear D. The CDR3 sequence is 14 residues long. V lost 7 bases and J 0 bases, leaving 10 bases between the germline ends. Germline V gives CDR1 SNHLY, CDR2 FYNNEI. This CDR3 reads CASKADYSGNTIYF. CDR3 sequence (DNA): TGTGCCAGCAAGGCTGATTACTCTGGAAACACCATATATTTT.

This chain uses TRBV6-2 or TRBV6-3 with TRBJ2-7; D gene uncertain. The CDR3 spans 15 residues. The V gene's germline CDR1 is MNHEY and CDR2 SVGEGT. V lost 0 bases and J lost 2, with 11 bases in between. This CDR3 is CASSYSGQLAYEQYF. The CDR3 DNA reads TGTGCCAGCAGTTACTCGGGTCAGTTGGCCTACGAGCAGTACTTC.

This chain connects TRBV20-1 to TRBJ1-1, with D possibly TRBD1 on 5 matching bases. The V gene lost 5 bases and the J gene lost 3 bases, with 13 bases spanning the gap. The CDR3 runs to 13 residues. Germline CDR1 DFQATT, CDR2 SNEGSKA (reference sequence). CDR3 nucleotide sequence: TGCAGTGCTGGGGACTCTGTGGACACTGAAGCTTTCTTT. Its protein is CSAGDSVDTEAFF.

On this clonotype itself: This may be a read error, as it is one base from a much larger clone. The chain links TRBV27 to TRBJ2-7, with 9 bases identical to TRBD2. The CDR3 spans 18 residues. Germline assignment: CDR1 MNHEY and CDR2 SMNVEV (reference sequence). Trimming cost V 2 bases and J 7 bases; bases outside gene matches: 18. CDR3 in DNA: TGTGCCAGCAGTTTAAGACTAGCGGCTCAAAGGTCCTACAATGAGCAGTACTTC. This sequence encodes CASSLRLAAQRSYNEQYF.

There are a few counts of this clonotype. V and J are TRBV20-1 and TRBJ1-2; D gene ambiguous. Trimming removed 1 base at V and 6 bases at J, with 18 bases between. CDR1 DFQATT and CDR2 SNEGSKA come from the germline V gene (reference sequence). There are 15 residues in the CDR3. The CDR3 DNA sequence: TGCAGTGCTAGAGTTAATCGGGATAGCGTCAATGGCTACACCTTC. Amino acid sequence: CSARVNRDSVNGYTF.